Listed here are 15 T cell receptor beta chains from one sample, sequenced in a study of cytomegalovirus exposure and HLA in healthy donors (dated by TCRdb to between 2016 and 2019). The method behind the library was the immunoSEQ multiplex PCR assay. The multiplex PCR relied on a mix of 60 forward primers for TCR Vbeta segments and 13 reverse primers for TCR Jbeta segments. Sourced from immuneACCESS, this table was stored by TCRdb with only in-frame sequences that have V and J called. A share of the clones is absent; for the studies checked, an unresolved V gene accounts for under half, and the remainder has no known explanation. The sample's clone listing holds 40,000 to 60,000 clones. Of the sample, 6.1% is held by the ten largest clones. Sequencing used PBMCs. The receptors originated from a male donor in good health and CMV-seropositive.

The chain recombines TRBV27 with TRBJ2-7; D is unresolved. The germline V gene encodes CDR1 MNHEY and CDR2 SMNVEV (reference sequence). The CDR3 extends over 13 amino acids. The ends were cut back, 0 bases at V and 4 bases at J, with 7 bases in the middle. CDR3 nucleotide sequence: TGTGCCAGCAGTTTATCCTGGGCGTACGAGCAGTACTTC. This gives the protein CASSLSWAYEQYF.

This CDR3 is CASTQLRSSYNEQFF. CDR3 DNA: TGTGCCAGCACCCAGCTGCGGAGCTCCTACAATGAGCAGTTCTTC. The chain joins TRBV2 to TRBJ2-1; D not resolved. CDR1 is SNHLY, CDR2 FYNNEI, per germline. V lost 7 bases and J 0 bases, leaving 13 bases between the germline ends. The CDR3 has 15 residues.

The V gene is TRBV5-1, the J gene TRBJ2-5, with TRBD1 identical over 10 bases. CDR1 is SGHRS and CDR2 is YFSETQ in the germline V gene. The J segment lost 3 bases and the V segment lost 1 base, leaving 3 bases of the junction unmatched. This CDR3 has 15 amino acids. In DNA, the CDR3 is TGCGCCAGCAGCTTGATAGGGACAGGGGAAGAGACCCAGTACTTC. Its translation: CASSLIGTGEETQYF.

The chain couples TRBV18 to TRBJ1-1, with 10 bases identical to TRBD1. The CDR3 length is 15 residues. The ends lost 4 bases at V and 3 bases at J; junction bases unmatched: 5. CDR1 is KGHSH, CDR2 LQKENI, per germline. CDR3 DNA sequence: TGTGCCAGCTCACTTCGACAGGGGGCTGACACTGAAGCTTTCTTT. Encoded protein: CASSLRQGADTEAFF.

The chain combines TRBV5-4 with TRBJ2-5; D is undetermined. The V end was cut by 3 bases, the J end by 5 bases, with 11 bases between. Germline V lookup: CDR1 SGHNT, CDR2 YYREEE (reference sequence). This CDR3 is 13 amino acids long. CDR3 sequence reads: CASSWSRLETQYF. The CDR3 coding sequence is TGTGCCAGCAGCTGGTCGCGTCTCGAGACCCAGTACTTC.

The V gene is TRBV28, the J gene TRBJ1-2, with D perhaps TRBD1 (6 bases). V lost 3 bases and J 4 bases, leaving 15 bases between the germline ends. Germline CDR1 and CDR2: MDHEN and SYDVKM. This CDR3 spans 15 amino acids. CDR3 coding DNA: TGTGCCAGCAGTTTTCAGGGGAGTTCAGGCTATGGCTACACCTTC. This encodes CASSFQGSSGYGYTF.

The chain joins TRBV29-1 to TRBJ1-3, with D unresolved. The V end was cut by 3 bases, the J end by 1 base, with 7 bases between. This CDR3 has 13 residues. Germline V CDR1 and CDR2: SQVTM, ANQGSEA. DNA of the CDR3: TGCAGCGTTGATTACAGATCTGGAAACACCATATATTTT. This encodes CSVDYRSGNTIYF.

The CDR3 protein is CAWSGGGVPYGYTF. CDR3 in DNA: TGTGCCTGGAGTGGAGGAGGGGTTCCCTATGGCTACACCTTC. The J gene is TRBJ1-2, the V gene TRBV30, with D possibly TRBD1 on 5 matching bases. Trimming took 1 base from V and 4 from J, leaving 13 bases between them. The germline CDR1 and CDR2 sequences are GTSNPN and SVGIG (reference sequence). This CDR3 has 14 amino acids.

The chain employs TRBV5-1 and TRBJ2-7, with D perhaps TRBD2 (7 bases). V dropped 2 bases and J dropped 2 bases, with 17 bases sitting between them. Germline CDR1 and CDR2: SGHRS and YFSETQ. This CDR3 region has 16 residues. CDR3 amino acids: CASSFEGGHRTYEQYF. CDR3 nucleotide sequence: TGCGCCAGCAGCTTTGAGGGGGGGCATAGGACCTACGAGCAGTACTTC.

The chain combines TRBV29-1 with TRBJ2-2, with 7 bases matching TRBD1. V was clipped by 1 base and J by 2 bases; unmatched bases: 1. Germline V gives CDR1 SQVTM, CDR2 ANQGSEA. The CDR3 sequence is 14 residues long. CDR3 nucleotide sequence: TGCAGCGTTGAAGGGACAGGTAACACCGGGGAGCTGTTTTTT. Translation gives CSVEGTGNTGELFF.

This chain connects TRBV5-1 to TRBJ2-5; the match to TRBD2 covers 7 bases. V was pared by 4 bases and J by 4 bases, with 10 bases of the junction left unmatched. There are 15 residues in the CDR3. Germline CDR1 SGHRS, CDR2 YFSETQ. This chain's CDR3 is CASSPSPGGLETQYF. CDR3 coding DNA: TGCGCCAGCAGCCCTTCTCCGGGAGGCTTAGAGACCCAGTACTTC.

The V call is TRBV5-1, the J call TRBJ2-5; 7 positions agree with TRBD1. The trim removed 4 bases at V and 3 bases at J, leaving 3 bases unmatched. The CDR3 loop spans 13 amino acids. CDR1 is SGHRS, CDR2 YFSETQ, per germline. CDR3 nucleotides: TGCGCCAGCAGCCCGACAGGGAAAGAGACCCAGTACTTC. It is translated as CASSPTGKETQYF.

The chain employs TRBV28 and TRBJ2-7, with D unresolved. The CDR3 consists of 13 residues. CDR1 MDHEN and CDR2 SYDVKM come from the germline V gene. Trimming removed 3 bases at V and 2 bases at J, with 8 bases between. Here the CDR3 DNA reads TGTGCCAGCAGTTTGGGCAGAACCTACGAGCAGTACTTC. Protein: CASSLGRTYEQYF.

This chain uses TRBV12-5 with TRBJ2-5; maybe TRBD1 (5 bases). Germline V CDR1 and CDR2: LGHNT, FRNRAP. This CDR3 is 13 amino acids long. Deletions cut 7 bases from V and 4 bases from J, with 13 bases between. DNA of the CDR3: TGTGCTAGTGCCCCGTCGACAGTAGAGACCCAGTACTTC. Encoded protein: CASAPSTVETQYF.

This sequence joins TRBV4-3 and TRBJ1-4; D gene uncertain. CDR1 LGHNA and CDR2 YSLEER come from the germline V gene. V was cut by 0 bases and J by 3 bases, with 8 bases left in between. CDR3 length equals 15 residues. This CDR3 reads CASSQDIQSNEKLFF. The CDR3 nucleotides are TGCGCCAGCAGCCAAGATATTCAGTCTAATGAAAAACTGTTTTTT.